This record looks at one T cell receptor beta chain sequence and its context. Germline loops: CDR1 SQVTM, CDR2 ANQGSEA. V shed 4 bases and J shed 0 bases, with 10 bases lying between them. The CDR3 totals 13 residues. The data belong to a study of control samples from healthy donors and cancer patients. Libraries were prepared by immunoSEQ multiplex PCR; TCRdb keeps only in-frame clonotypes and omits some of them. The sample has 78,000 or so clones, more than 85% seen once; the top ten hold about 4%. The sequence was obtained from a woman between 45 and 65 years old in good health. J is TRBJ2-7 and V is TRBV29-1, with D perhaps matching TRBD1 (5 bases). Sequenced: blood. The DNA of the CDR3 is TGCAGCGTTGGCCAGGGAAGCTCCTACGAGCAGTACTTC. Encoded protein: CSVGQGSSYEQYF.